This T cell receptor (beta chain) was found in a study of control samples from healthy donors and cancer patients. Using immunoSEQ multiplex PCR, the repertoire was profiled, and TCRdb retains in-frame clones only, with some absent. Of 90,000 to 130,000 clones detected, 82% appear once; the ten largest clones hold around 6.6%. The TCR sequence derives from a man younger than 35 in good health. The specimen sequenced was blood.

The CDR3 DNA reads TGTGCCAGCAGCCCCGGGGGGACCAGGAGCAATCAGCCCCAGCATTTT. This sequence encodes CASSPGGTRSNQPQHF. The V call is TRBV7-2, the J call TRBJ1-5; a possible D gene is TRBD1 (5 bases). Trimming cost V 5 bases and J 1 base, with 15 bases left between them. The germline V gene has CDR1 SGHTA and CDR2 FQGNSA. This CDR3 contains 16 residues.